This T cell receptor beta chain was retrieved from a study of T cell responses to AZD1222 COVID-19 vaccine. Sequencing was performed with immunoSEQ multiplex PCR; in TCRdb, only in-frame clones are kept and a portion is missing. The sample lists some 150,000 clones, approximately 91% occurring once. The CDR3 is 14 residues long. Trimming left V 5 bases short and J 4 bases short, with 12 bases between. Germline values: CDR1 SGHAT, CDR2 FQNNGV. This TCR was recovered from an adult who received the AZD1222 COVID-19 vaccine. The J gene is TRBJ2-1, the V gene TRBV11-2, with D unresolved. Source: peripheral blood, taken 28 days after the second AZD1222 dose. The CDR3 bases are TGTGCCAGCAGCCGCCCCTCTCAATACAATGAGCAGTTCTTC. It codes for CASSRPSQYNEQFF.